The rows below give T cell receptor beta chains drawn from one sample of a study of T cell repertoires in cytomegalovirus infection. The antigens for these receptors are not known. One entry per CDR3 protein results from TCRdb running MiXCR on the reads. Seen here are under 300,000 distinct CDR3 sequences, 20% to 25% observed once, and the top ten hold roughly a fifth. The sample was cultured PBMCs, taken from culture after CMV antigen stimulation. The receptor set was obtained from a human donor in good health (CMV status not recorded). Some clones in this sample may be carry-over from other donors' samples. Both conserved end residues are part of each CDR3. Each record gives: CDR3 length, V gene, J gene, clone size, D gene, CDR3 protein, CDR3 DNA. D genes are given only for firm matches. Expanded clones are given a class, and other clones once, few, many or no size at all.

15	TRBV7-9	TRBJ2-7	.	.	CASSLEGSSSYEQYF	TGTGCCAGCAGCTTAGAGGGCAGCAGCTCCTACGAGCAGTACTTC
15	TRBV27	TRBJ1-1	.	TRBD1	CASSPRTGKNTEAFF	TGTGCCAGCAGTCCCCGGACAGGGAAGAACACTGAAGCTTTCTTT
15	TRBV6-1	TRBJ2-2	few	.	CASSWRDSGIGELFF	TGTGCCAGCAGCTGGCGGGACAGCGGGATAGGGGAGCTGTTTTTT
19	TRBV7-2	TRBJ2-2	.	TRBD2	CASSSPGLAGGPRTGELFF	TGTGCCAGCAGCTCGCCGGGACTAGCGGGAGGGCCTCGTACCGGGGAGCTGTTTTTT
15	TRBV2	TRBJ2-5	few	TRBD2	CASSVAGGSQETQYF	TGTGCCAGCAGTGTGGCGGGAGGATCCCAAGAGACCCAGTACTTC
12	TRBV12-3/TRBV12-4	TRBJ1-2	many	.	CASSFAGRSYTF	TGTGCCAGCAGTTTCGCCGGACGTTCATACACCTTC
14	TRBV12-3/TRBV12-4	TRBJ2-1	.	.	CASTGGPTYNEQFF	TGTGCCAGCACCGGAGGGCCAACCTACAATGAGCAGTTCTTC
18	TRBV11-3	TRBJ2-1	.	TRBD2	CASSLATGLAVIYNEQFF	TGTGCCAGCAGCTTAGCCACCGGACTAGCGGTGATCTACAATGAGCAGTTCTTC
15	TRBV6-6	TRBJ2-1	few	TRBD1	CASSFGQGKYNEQFF	TGTGCCAGCAGCTTCGGACAGGGGAAGTACAATGAGCAGTTCTTC
13	TRBV6-2/TRBV6-3	TRBJ1-1	.	.	CASRTTRNTEAFF	TGTGCCAGCAGAACAACACGGAACACTGAAGCTTTCTTT
14	TRBV6-2/TRBV6-3	TRBJ1-5	few	.	CASSYGDTYQPQHF	TGTGCCAGCAGTTACGGGGACACTTATCAGCCCCAGCATTTT
13	TRBV5-1	TRBJ1-2	.	.	CASSLAQNYGYTF	TGCGCCAGCAGCTTGGCACAGAACTATGGCTACACCTTC
13	TRBV7-2	TRBJ2-1	.	.	CAGSPGSYNEQFF	TGTGCCGGCAGCCCGGGGTCCTACAATGAGCAGTTCTTC
12	TRBV19	TRBJ1-1	.	TRBD1	CASMGTAFGAFF	TGTGCCAGTATGGGGACAGCTTTCGGAGCTTTCTTT
15	TRBV20-1	TRBJ2-3	few	.	CSARDGALPTDTQYF	TGCAGTGCTAGAGACGGGGCCCTACCGACAGATACGCAGTATTTT
17	TRBV4-1	TRBJ2-2	few	.	CASSRHTGKGYTGELFF	TGCGCCAGCAGCCGTCACACAGGGAAGGGGTACACCGGGGAGCTGTTTTTT
16	TRBV7-2	TRBJ2-5	many	TRBD2	CASGRPRAGFQETQYF	TGTGCCAGCGGACGACCCCGAGCGGGATTTCAAGAGACCCAGTACTTC
14	TRBV19	TRBJ2-3	few	.	CASSVGGPTDTQYF	TGTGCCAGTAGTGTTGGGGGCCCCACAGATACGCAGTATTTT
14	TRBV28	TRBJ1-1	few	.	CASSLGGGRVEAFF	TGTGCCAGCAGTTTAGGCGGCGGGAGGGTTGAAGCTTTCTTT
15	TRBV7-2	TRBJ1-4	many	TRBD1	CASSPRQGTNEKLFF	TGTGCCAGCAGCCCAAGACAGGGGACTAATGAAAAACTGTTTTTT
14	TRBV6-2/TRBV6-3	TRBJ2-1	.	.	CASSYGRSNNEQFF	TGTGCCAGCAGTTACGGGAGGTCGAACAATGAGCAGTTCTTC
17	TRBV7-2	TRBJ2-1	many	.	CASSIRAGPTNYNEQFF	TGTGCCAGCAGCATACGGGCGGGGCCCACCAACTACAATGAGCAGTTCTTC
16	TRBV6-5	TRBJ1-1	few	.	CASSPHLSGAMAEAFF	TGTGCCAGCAGTCCCCATTTGTCGGGGGCTATGGCTGAAGCTTTCTTT
15	TRBV12-3/TRBV12-4	TRBJ1-2	many	.	CASSHPGTKDYGYTF	TGTGCCAGCAGCCACCCGGGGACGAAGGACTATGGCTACACCTTC
14	TRBV19	TRBJ1-5	.	TRBD1	CASNLQGSNQPQHF	TGTGCCAGTAACCTACAGGGGAGCAATCAGCCCCAGCATTTT
15	TRBV5-4	TRBJ2-1	.	.	CASSSGDRLRNEQFF	TGTGCCAGCAGCTCGGGAGACCGTCTAAGGAATGAGCAGTTCTTC
16	TRBV24-1	TRBJ2-1	few	.	CATSDLQGTTYNEQFF	TGTGCCACCAGTGACCTGCAGGGGACTACCTACAATGAGCAGTTCTTC
15	TRBV7-7	TRBJ2-1	many	.	CASSAEWESYNEQFF	TGTGCTAGCAGCGCGGAGTGGGAGTCCTACAATGAGCAGTTCTTC
13	TRBV7-9	TRBJ2-1	many	TRBD1	CASSWGTGNEQFF	TGTGCCAGCAGCTGGGGGACAGGAAATGAGCAGTTCTTC
17	TRBV7-8	TRBJ1-4	few	.	CASSLSRGLATNEKLFF	TGTGCCAGCAGCTTATCTAGGGGCCTGGCAACTAATGAAAAACTGTTTTTT
13	TRBV20-1	TRBJ1-6	.	.	CSATPGPTSPLHF	TGCAGTGCTACACCGGGACCTACGTCACCCCTCCACTTT
17	TRBV19	TRBJ1-1	.	.	CASSIFSPGQRDTEAFF	TGTGCCAGTAGTATTTTTTCCCCAGGACAGAGAGACACTGAAGCTTTCTTT
15	TRBV7-9	TRBJ2-3	many	.	CASSLERSSTDTQYF	TGTGCCAGCAGCTTAGAGCGTTCCTCCACAGATACGCAGTATTTT
13	TRBV19	TRBJ2-7	.	.	CASRQGLSYEQYF	TGTGCCAGTAGGCAGGGGTTATCCTACGAGCAGTACTTC
14	TRBV7-8	TRBJ1-1	.	TRBD1	CASSYTGTDNEAFF	TGTGCCAGCAGCTATACCGGGACAGATAATGAAGCTTTCTTT
15	TRBV6-2/TRBV6-3	TRBJ2-1	many	TRBD2	CASGQLAGDRNEQFF	TGTGCCAGCGGACAACTAGCGGGAGATCGAAATGAGCAGTTCTTC
19	TRBV7-2	TRBJ1-5	many	TRBD1	CASSSQTQGAFLGNQPQHF	TGTGCCAGCAGCAGTCAAACTCAGGGGGCCTTCTTGGGCAATCAGCCCCAGCATTTT
14	TRBV7-2	TRBJ1-1	many	.	CASQEGPRGTEAFF	TGTGCCAGCCAAGAGGGCCCTCGAGGAACTGAAGCTTTCTTT
15	TRBV6-6	TRBJ2-2	many	.	CASRTGPGVTGELFF	TGTGCCAGCAGAACTGGGCCGGGGGTCACCGGGGAGCTGTTTTTT
13	TRBV7-9	TRBJ1-1	.	.	CAGKKETLPEAFF	TGTGCCGGGAAGAAAGAAACTCTTCCTGAAGCTTTCTTT
17	TRBV7-8	TRBJ2-3	few	TRBD2	CASSLALASGRTDTQYF	TGTGCCAGCAGCTTAGCGCTGGCCAGCGGGAGGACAGATACGCAGTATTTT
14	TRBV6-1	TRBJ1-4	few	.	CASREPGTNEKLFF	TGTGCCAGCAGAGAACCGGGAACTAATGAAAAACTGTTTTTT
13	TRBV24-1	TRBJ2-4	.	.	CATSEWGENIQYF	TGTGCCACCAGTGAGTGGGGCGAAAACATTCAGTACTTC
19	TRBV7-2	TRBJ2-4	many	TRBD2	CASSLFGGRASTVKNIQYF	TGTGCCAGCAGCTTATTCGGCGGGAGGGCCTCCACCGTAAAAAACATTCAGTACTTC
11	TRBV30	TRBJ2-1	.	.	CAWAFHNEQFF	TGTGCCTGGGCCTTTCACAATGAGCAGTTCTTC